This TCR beta chain was sequenced during a study of PD-L1 blockade in urothelial cancer. The overall study: Patients had been given 0 to 3 earlier chemotherapy regimens. Blood-derived samples held a median around 140,000 T cells.

Spike-ins of synthetic TCR analog templates went into each PCR. TCRdb keeps only in-frame clones here, not all; method: immunoSEQ multiplex PCR. The data contain 30,000 to 35,000 clones, roughly 84% of them singletons. The ends lost 4 bases at V and 1 base at J; junction bases unmatched: 8. Germline V gives CDR1 SGDLS, CDR2 YYNGEE. The CDR3 length is 15 residues. The study, taken as a whole, reports: For durable-benefit patients, tumor-associated blood clones expanded more at 3 weeks.

As for this clone: Its target is not known.

V usage is TRBV9 and J usage is TRBJ2-7; 7 nucleotides line up with TRBD2. The sequencing used PBMCs, collected around atezolizumab (anti-PD-L1) treatment. The receptor's source is a man aged 55 to 70 with urothelial cancer. In DNA, the CDR3 is TGTGCCAGCAGCCCCGGGGGGTCTGGGTCCTACGAGCAGTACTTC. Encoded protein: CASSPGGSGSYEQYF.